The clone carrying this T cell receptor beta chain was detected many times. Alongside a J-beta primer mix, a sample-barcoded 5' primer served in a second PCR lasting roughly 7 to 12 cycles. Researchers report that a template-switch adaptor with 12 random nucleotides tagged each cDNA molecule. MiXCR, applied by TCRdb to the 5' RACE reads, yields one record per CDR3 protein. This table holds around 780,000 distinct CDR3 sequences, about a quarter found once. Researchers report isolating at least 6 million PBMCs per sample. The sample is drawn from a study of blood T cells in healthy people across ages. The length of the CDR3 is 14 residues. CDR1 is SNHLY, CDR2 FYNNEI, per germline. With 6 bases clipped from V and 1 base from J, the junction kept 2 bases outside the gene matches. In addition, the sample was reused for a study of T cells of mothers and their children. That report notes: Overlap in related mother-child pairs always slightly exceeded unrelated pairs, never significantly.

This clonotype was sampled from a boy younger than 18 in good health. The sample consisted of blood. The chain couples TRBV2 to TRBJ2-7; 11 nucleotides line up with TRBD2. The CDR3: CASRLAGGSYEQYF. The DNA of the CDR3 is TGTGCCAGCAGGCTAGCGGGGGGTTCCTACGAGCAGTACTTC.